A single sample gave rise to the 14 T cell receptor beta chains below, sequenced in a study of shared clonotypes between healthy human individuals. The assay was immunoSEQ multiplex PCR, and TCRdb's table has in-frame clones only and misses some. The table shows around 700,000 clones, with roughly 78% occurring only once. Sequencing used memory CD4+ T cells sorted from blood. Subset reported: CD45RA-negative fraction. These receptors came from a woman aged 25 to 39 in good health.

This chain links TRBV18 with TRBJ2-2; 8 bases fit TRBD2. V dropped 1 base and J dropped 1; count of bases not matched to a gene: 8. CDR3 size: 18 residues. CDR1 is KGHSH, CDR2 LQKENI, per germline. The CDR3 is CASSPRGLAGLNTGELFF. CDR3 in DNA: TGTGCCAGCTCACCACGGGGCCTAGCGGGCCTGAACACCGGGGAGCTGTTTTTT. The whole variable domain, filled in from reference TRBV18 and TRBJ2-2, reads NAGVMQNPRHLVRRRGQEARLRCSPMKGHSHVYWYRQLPEEGLKFMVYLQKENIIDESGMPKERFSAEFPKEGPSILRIQQVVRGDSAAYFCASSPRGLAGLNTGELFFGEGSRLTVL.

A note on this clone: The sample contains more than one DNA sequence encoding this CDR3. Written as DNA, the CDR3 is TGTGCCAGTAGGGACAGGAGCTCCTACGAGCAGTACTTC. Amino acid sequence: CASRDRSSYEQYF. The genes are TRBV19 and TRBJ2-7; TRBD1 agrees at 7 bases. Trimming removed 6 bases from V and 0 bases from J; junction bases left unmatched: 2. The CDR3 runs to 13 residues. CDR1 is LNHDA and CDR2 is SQIVND in the germline V gene (reference sequence).

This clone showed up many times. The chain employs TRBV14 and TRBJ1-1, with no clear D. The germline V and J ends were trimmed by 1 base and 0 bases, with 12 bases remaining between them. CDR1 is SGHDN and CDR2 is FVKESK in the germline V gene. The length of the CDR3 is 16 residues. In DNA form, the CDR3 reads TGTGCCAGCAGCCAAGTCGACGGACGCCTGAACACTGAAGCTTTCTTT. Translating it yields CASSQVDGRLNTEAFF.

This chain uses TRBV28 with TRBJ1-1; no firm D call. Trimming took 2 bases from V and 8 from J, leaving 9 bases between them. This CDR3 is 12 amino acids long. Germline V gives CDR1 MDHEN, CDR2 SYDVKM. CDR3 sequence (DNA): TGTGCCAGCAGTTTAAATCCCGGAGAAGCTTTCTTT. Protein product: CASSLNPGEAFF.

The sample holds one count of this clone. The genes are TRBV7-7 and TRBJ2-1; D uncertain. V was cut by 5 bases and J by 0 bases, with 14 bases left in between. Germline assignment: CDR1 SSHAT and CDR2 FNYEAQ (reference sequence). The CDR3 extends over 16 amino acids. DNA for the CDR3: TGTGCCAGCAGCCTAACTCGGGTGGCCTCCTACAATGAGCAGTTCTTC. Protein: CASSLTRVASYNEQFF. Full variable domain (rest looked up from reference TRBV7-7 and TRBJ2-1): GAGVSQSPRYKVTKRGQDVTLRCDPISSHATLYWYQQALGQGPEFLTYFNYEAQPDKSGLPSDRFSAERPEGSISTLTIQRTEQRDSAMYRCASSLTRVASYNEQFFGPGTRLTVL.

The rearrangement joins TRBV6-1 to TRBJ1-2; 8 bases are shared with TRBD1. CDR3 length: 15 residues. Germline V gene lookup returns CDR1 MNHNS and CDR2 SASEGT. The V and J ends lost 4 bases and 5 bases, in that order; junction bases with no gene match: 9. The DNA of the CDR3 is TGTGCCAGCAGTGCCTCACAGGGGGAAGATTATGGCTACACCTTC. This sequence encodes CASSASQGEDYGYTF.

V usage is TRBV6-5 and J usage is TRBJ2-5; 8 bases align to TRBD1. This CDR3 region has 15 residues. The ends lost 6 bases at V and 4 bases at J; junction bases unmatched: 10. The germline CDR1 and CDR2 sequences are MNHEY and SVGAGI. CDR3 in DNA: TGTGCCAGCAGCAGGGACAGGCGGGAAGGAGAGACCCAGTACTTC. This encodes CASSRDRREGETQYF.

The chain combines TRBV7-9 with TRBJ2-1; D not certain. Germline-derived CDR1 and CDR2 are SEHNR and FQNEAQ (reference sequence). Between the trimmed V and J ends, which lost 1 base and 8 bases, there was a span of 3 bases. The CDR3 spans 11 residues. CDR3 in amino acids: CASSLDDEQFF. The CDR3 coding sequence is TGTGCCAGCAGCTTAGATGATGAGCAGTTCTTC. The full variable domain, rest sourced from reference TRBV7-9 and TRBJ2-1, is DTGVSQNPRHKITKRGQNVTFRCDPISEHNRLYWYRQTLGQGPEFLTYFQNEAQLEKSRLLSDRFSAERPKGSFSTLEIQRTEQGDSAMYLCASSLDDEQFFGPGTRLTVL.

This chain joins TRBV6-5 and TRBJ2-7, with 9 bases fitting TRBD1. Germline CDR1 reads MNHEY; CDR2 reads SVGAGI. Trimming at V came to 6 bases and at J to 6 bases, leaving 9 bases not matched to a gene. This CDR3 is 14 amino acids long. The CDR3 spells CASRRGPTGGEQYF. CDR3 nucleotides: TGTGCCAGCAGAAGGGGCCCGACAGGGGGCGAGCAGTACTTC.

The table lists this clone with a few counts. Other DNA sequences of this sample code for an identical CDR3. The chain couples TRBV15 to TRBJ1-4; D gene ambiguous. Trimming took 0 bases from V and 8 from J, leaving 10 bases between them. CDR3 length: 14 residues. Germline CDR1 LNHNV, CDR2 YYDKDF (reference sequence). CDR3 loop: CATSRDRGGEKLFF. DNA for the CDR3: TGTGCCACCAGCAGAGATCGGGGTGGGGAAAAACTGTTTTTT.

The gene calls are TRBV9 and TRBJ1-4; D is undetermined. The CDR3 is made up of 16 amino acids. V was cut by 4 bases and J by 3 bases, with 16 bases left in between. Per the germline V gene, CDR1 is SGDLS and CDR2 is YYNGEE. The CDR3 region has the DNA TGTGCCAGCAGCACGCGCCATCATGCAGCTAATGAAAAACTGTTTTTT. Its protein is CASSTRHHAANEKLFF. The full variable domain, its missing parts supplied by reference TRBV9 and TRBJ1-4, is DSGVTQTPKHLITATGQRVTLRCSPRSGDLSVYWYQQSLDQGLQFLIQYYNGEERAKGNILERFSAQQFPDLHSELNLSSLELGDSALYFCASSTRHHAANEKLFFGSGTQLSVL.

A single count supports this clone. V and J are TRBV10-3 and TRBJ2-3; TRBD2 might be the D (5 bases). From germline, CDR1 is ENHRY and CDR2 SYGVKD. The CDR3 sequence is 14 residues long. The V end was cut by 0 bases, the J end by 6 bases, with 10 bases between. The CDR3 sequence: CAISESTSLDTQYF. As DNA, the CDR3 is TGTGCCATCAGTGAGTCCACTAGTCTGGATACGCAGTATTTT.

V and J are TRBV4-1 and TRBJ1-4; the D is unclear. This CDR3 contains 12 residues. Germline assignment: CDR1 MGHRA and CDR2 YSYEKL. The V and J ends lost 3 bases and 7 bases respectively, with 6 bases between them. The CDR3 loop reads CASSHLLEKLFF. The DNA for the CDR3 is TGCGCCAGCAGCCACCTCCTTGAAAAACTGTTTTTT.

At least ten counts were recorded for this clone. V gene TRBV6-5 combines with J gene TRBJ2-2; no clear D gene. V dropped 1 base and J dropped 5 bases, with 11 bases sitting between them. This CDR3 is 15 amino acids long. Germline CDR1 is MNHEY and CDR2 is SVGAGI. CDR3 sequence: CASSYFSSGTGELFF. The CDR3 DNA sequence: TGTGCCAGCAGTTACTTCTCCAGTGGAACCGGGGAGCTGTTTTTT.